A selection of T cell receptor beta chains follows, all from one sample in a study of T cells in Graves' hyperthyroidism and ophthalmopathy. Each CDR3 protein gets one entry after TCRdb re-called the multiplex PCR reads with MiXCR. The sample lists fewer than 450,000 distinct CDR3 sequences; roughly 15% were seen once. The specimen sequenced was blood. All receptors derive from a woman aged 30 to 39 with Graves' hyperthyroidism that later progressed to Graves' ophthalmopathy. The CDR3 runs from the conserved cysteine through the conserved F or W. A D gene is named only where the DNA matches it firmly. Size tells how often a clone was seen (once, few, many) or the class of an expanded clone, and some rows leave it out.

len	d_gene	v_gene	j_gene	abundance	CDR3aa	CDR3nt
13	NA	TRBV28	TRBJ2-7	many	CASRVQGTYEQYF	TGTGCCAGCAGGGTTCAGGGTACCTACGAGCAGTACTTC
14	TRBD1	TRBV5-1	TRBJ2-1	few	CASSLRDRNNEQFF	TGCGCCAGCAGCTTGAGGGACAGAAACAATGAGCAGTTCTTC
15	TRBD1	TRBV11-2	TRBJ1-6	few	CASSLQTGGNSPLHF	TGTGCCAGCAGCTTACAAACAGGGGGGAATTCACCCCTCCACTTT
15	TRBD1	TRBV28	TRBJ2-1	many	CASSTLQGARSEQFF	TGTGCCAGCAGTACCCTACAGGGGGCGCGGAGTGAGCAGTTCTTC
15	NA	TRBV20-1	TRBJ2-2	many	CSAMKPGSNTGELFF	TGCAGTGCTATGAAGCCCGGGTCGAACACCGGGGAGCTGTTTTTT
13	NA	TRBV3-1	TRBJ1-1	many	CASSQEPRPQAFF	TGTGCCAGCAGCCAAGAACCCCGACCCCAAGCTTTCTTT
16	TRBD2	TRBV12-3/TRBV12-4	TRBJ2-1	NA	CASTLWASGTYNEQFF	TGTGCCAGCACCCTTTGGGCTAGCGGGACGTACAATGAGCAGTTCTTC
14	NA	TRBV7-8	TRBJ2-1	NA	CASSTPTKDNEQFF	TGTGCCAGCAGCACGCCCACTAAGGACAATGAGCAGTTCTTC
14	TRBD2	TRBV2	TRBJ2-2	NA	CASLLAGATGELFF	TGTGCCAGCCTACTAGCGGGAGCTACCGGGGAGCTGTTTTTT
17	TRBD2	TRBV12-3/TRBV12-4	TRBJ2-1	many	CASSPETSGRSYNEQFF	TGTGCCAGCAGTCCTGAAACTAGCGGGAGATCCTACAATGAGCAGTTCTTC
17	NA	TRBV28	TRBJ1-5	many	CASSLGDGRSSNQPQHF	TGTGCCAGCAGCTTAGGGGACGGCAGGAGTAGCAATCAGCCCCAGCATTTT
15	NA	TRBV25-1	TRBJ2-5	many	CASSEGRHFAETQYF	TGTGCCAGCAGTGAGGGGAGACATTTCGCAGAGACCCAGTACTTC
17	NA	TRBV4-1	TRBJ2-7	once	CASSQGAGRSRGNEQYF	TGCGCCAGCAGCCAAGGGGCGGGCAGATCCCGGGGAAACGAGCAGTACTTC
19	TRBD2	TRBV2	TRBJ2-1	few	CASSQGGLAGGLFYNEQFF	TGCGCCAGCAGCCAAGGTGGACTAGCGGGGGGGCTTTTCTACAATGAGCAGTTCTTC
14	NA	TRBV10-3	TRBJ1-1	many	CAISELVSRTEAFF	TGTGCCATCAGTGAGTTAGTGAGTCGTACTGAAGCTTTCTTT
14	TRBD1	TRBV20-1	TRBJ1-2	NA	CSARDLDRDYGYTF	TGCAGTGCTAGAGACCTCGACAGGGACTATGGCTACACCTTC
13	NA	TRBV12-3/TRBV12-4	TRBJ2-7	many	CASSLDPAGEQYF	TGTGCCAGCAGTTTAGACCCGGCCGGCGAGCAGTACTTC
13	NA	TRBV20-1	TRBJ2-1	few	CSARRGSINEQFF	TGCAGTGCTAGAAGGGGTAGTATCAATGAGCAGTTCTTC
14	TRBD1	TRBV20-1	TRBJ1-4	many	CSALSDRGREKLFF	TGCAGTGCTTTATCAGACAGGGGAAGGGAAAAACTGTTTTTT
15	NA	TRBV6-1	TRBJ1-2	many	CASSSPSDGEYGYTF	TGTGCCAGCAGTTCCCCTAGTGACGGGGAGTATGGCTACACCTTC
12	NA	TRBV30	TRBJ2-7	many	CAWSSDSYEQYF	TGTGCCTGGAGTTCCGACAGCTACGAGCAGTACTTC
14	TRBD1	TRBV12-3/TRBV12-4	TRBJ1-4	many	CASGTEGAREKLFF	TGTGCCAGCGGCACGGAGGGGGCACGTGAAAAACTGTTTTTT
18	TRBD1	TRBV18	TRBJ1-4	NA	CASSRNPVDREPDEKLFF	TGTGCCAGCTCACGAAACCCTGTGGACAGGGAACCAGATGAAAAACTGTTTTTT
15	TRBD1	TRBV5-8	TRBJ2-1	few	CASSQGQGRANEQFF	TGTGCCAGCAGCCAGGGACAGGGGCGCGCCAATGAGCAGTTCTTC
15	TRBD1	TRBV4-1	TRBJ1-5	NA	CASSQVGQGNQPQHF	TGCGCCAGCAGCCAAGTAGGACAGGGGAATCAGCCCCAGCATTTT
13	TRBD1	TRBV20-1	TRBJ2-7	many	CSASGTDSYEQYF	TGCAGTGCTTCCGGGACAGACTCCTACGAGCAGTACTTC
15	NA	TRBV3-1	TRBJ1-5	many	CASSQAGKGNQPQHF	TGTGCCAGCAGCCAAGCAGGGAAGGGCAATCAGCCCCAGCATTTT
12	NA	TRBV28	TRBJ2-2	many	CASSLANGELFF	TGTGCCAGCAGTTTAGCAAACGGGGAGCTGTTTTTT
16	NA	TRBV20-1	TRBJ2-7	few	CSASPLTTVISYEQYF	TGCAGTGCTTCCCCGCTTACGACAGTCATCTCCTACGAGCAGTACTTC
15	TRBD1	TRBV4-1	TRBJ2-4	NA	CASSQAGGVKNIQYF	TGCGCCAGCAGCCAAGCAGGGGGAGTCAAAAACATTCAGTACTTC
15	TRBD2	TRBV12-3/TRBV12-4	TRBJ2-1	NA	CASSLTSGRYNEQFF	TGTGCCAGCAGTTTAACTAGCGGTAGATACAATGAGCAGTTCTTC
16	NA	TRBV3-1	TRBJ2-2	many	CASSQRHLDSPRELFF	TGTGCCAGCAGCCAACGGCACCTTGACTCCCCGCGGGAGCTGTTTTTT
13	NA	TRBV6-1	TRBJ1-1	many	CASSYWQGTEAFF	TGTGCCAGCAGTTACTGGCAGGGGACTGAAGCTTTCTTT
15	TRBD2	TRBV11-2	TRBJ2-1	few	CASSLRMLAGNEQFF	TGTGCCAGCAGCTTAAGAATGCTAGCGGGCAATGAGCAGTTCTTC
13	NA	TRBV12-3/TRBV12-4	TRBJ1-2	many	CASSRRLDYGYTF	TGTGCCAGCAGCCGAAGGTTGGACTATGGCTACACCTTC
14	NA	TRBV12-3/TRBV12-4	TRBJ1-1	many	CASSPLTSNTEAFF	TGTGCCAGCAGCCCCCTAACTTCGAACACTGAAGCTTTCTTT
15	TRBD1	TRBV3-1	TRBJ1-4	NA	CASSVVPGGNEKLFF	TGTGCCAGCAGCGTCGTGCCAGGGGGGAATGAAAAACTGTTTTTT
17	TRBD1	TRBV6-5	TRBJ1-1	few	CASSYSFLRQGYTEAFF	TGTGCCAGCAGTTACTCGTTTTTGAGACAGGGCTACACTGAAGCTTTCTTT
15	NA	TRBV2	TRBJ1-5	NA	CASSDVGPSGQPQHF	TGTGCCAGCAGTGACGTCGGGCCCTCGGGTCAGCCCCAGCATTTT
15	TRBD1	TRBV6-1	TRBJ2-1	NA	CASSESGQIYNEQFF	TGTGCCAGCAGTGAATCGGGACAGATATACAATGAGCAGTTCTTC
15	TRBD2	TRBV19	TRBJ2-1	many	CASSYGLAGSNEQFF	TGTGCCAGTAGTTATGGACTAGCGGGATCCAATGAGCAGTTCTTC
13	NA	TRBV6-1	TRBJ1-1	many	CASSDQGYTEAFF	TGTGCCAGCAGTGATCAGGGGTACACTGAAGCTTTCTTT